The 26 T cell receptor beta chains presented below share a single source sample, sequenced in a study of T cells in Graves' hyperthyroidism and ophthalmopathy. What was amplified from RNA transcripts were TCR beta CDR3 regions. Primed by the HTBI set, a first-round RT-PCR was run on the TCR CDR3. TCRdb re-derived calls from the multiplex PCR reads in MiXCR, one entry per CDR3 protein. The data contain 700,000 or so distinct CDR3 sequences, 16% of them singletons. Sequences were obtained from blood. The receptor set was obtained from a man aged 18 to 35 with Graves' hyperthyroidism.

In this sample, this clonotype turned up many times. This chain links TRBV28 with TRBJ1-5; D uncertain. Germline lookup yields CDR1 MDHEN and CDR2 SYDVKM. Trimming removed 2 bases from V and 7 bases from J, with 6 bases in between. This CDR3 is built from 12 residues. The CDR3 sequence is CASSLSWQPQHF. CDR3 nucleotides: TGTGCCAGCAGTTTAAGTTGGCAGCCCCAGCATTTT. Drawing the rest from reference TRBV28 and TRBJ1-5, the complete variable domain is DVKVTQSSRYLVKRTGEKVFLECVQDMDHENMFWYRQDPGLGLRLIYFSYDVKMKEKGDIPEGYSVSREKKERFSLILESASTNQTSMYLCASSLSWQPQHFGDGTRLSIL.

The CDR3 bases are TGTGCCAGCACCGGGTCCATCTCCTACAATGAGCAGTTCTTC. Its translation is CASTGSISYNEQFF. V usage is TRBV6-5 and J usage is TRBJ2-1; D uncertain. Germline V gene sequence: CDR1 MNHEY, CDR2 SVGAGI. Trimming removed 7 bases at V and 0 bases at J, with 10 bases between. The CDR3 runs to 14 residues.

This clonotype has ten or more counts. The chain links TRBV7-8 to TRBJ2-5, with D possibly matching TRBD2 (7 bases). CDR1 and CDR2 from the germline V gene are SGHVS and FQNEAQ. Trimming took 0 bases from V and 4 from J, leaving 9 bases between them. The length of the CDR3 is 14 residues. In DNA, the CDR3 is TGTGCCAGCAGCTTAGCCCGGGGGGCAGAGACCCAGTACTTC. Amino acids: CASSLARGAETQYF.

This clonotype turned up a few times. The rearrangement links TRBV19 to TRBJ2-6; TRBD1 aligns across 9 bases. With V trimmed by 7 bases and J by 1 base, 5 bases remained unmatched. The CDR3 loop spans 16 amino acids. CDR1 is LNHDA, CDR2 SQIVND, per germline (reference sequence). The DNA of the CDR3 is TGTGCCAGTATGGACAGGGGCCTATCTGGGGCCAACGTCCTGACTTTC. It encodes CASMDRGLSGANVLTF.

This clonotype was observed a handful of times. The chain carries TRBV7-9 and TRBJ2-1; a possible D gene is TRBD2 (6 bases). In germline, CDR1 is SEHNR, CDR2 FQNEAQ (reference sequence). The V gene lost 3 bases and the J gene lost 9 bases, with 15 bases spanning the gap. The CDR3 runs to 14 residues. CDR3 region: CASSLTLAATEQFF. The CDR3 nucleotides read TGTGCCAGCAGCTTGACCTTAGCGGCAACTGAGCAGTTCTTC.

This clonotype occurred many times. The rearrangement links TRBV20-1 to TRBJ2-1, with 8 positions matching TRBD2. The CDR3 totals 13 residues. V trimming: 7 bases; J trimming: 8 bases; junction bases outside the gene matches: 10. CDR1 is DFQATT and CDR2 is SNEGSKA in the germline V gene (reference sequence). The CDR3 protein is CSVPSAGVDEQFF. For the CDR3, the DNA is TGCAGTGTTCCATCAGCGGGAGTCGATGAGCAGTTCTTC.

This clonotype was seen repeatedly, ten times or more. The chain couples TRBV30 to TRBJ2-3; D tentatively reads TRBD1 or TRBD2 (6 bases each). The CDR3 spans 14 residues. Per germline, CDR1 GTSNPN and CDR2 SVGIG (reference sequence). Trimming left V 7 bases short and J 0 bases short, with 14 bases between. The CDR3 spells CAFRGGISTDTQYF. DNA for the CDR3: TGTGCCTTTCGAGGGGGGATTAGCACAGATACGCAGTATTTT.

There are a few counts of this clonotype. V usage is TRBV28 and J usage is TRBJ2-6; 7 bases agree with TRBD1. The CDR3 runs to 16 residues. With V trimmed by 10 bases and J by 0 bases, 9 bases remained unmatched. Germline V CDR1 and CDR2: MDHEN, SYDVKM. The CDR3 reads CATKGADASGANVLTF. In nucleotides, the CDR3 is TGTGCCACGAAGGGGGCGGACGCCTCTGGGGCCAACGTCCTGACTTTC.

This clonotype has ten or more counts. The CDR3 DNA is TGTGCCAGCTCACCACGCAGGGGTAGCACTGAAGCTTTCTTT. Translation: CASSPRRGSTEAFF. The J gene is TRBJ1-1, the V gene TRBV18; tentative D call: TRBD1 (6 bases). The V end was cut by 1 base, the J end by 4 bases, with 10 bases between. Germline V lookup: CDR1 KGHSH, CDR2 LQKENI. The length of the CDR3 is 14 residues.

The gene calls are TRBV11-2 and TRBJ2-7; 8 positions match TRBD1. There are 14 residues in the CDR3. Trimming took 5 bases from V and 3 from J; bases not matched to a gene: 6. Germline assignment: CDR1 SGHAT and CDR2 FQNNGV. The CDR3 bases are TGTGCCAGCAGCCTACAGGGGGAGTACTACGAGCAGTACTTC. Protein: CASSLQGEYYEQYF. The full variable domain, in which reference TRBV11-2 and TRBJ2-7 provide the parts outside the CDR3, is EAGVAQSPRYKIIEKRQSVAFWCNPISGHATLYWYQQILGQGPKLLIQFQNNGVVDDSQLPKDRFSAERLKGVDSTLKIQPAKLEDSAVYLCASSLQGEYYEQYFGPGTRLTVT.

The CDR3 DNA reads as TGCAGTGCTTCCCGGGGGACAGATACGCAGTATTTT. This translates into CSASRGTDTQYF. The genes are TRBV20-1 and TRBJ2-3; D might be TRBD2 (6 bases). Trimming shortened V by 5 bases and J by 3 bases, and 9 bases separated the two germline ends. Germline V gives CDR1 DFQATT, CDR2 SNEGSKA (reference sequence). The CDR3 covers 12 residues.

This clonotype turned up a few times. The chain links TRBV6-2 or TRBV6-3 to TRBJ1-1; D uncertain. Germline assignment: CDR1 MNHEY and CDR2 SVGEGT. V was cut by 7 bases and J by 7 bases, with 13 bases left in between. The CDR3 is 12 amino acids. CDR3 residues: CASIGSVFEAFF. CDR3 nucleotides: TGTGCCAGCATCGGAAGCGTTTTTGAAGCTTTCTTT.

Many counts were recorded for this clonotype. The chain joins TRBV10-3 to TRBJ2-2; D may be TRBD1 or TRBD2 (6 bases each). Germline V gives CDR1 ENHRY, CDR2 SYGVKD. V lost 0 bases and J 3 bases, leaving 11 bases between the germline ends. The CDR3 sequence is 16 residues long. The DNA for the CDR3 is TGTGCCATCAGTGAGTCGTGGGGGGCGGACACCGGGGAGCTGTTTTTT. As protein: CAISESWGADTGELFF.

This clonotype showed up many times. This rearrangement joins TRBV7-2 to TRBJ2-7; D is unresolved. The CDR3 spans 13 residues. The V gene lost 7 bases and the J gene lost 0 bases, with 10 bases spanning the gap. Per germline, CDR1 SGHTA and CDR2 FQGNSA. The CDR3 region is CASTEASSYEQYF. The CDR3 DNA reads as TGTGCCAGCACCGAGGCCAGCTCCTACGAGCAGTACTTC.

This clonotype was seen repeatedly, ten times or more. The chain couples TRBV18 to TRBJ2-1, with 14 bases identical to TRBD2. The germline V gene has CDR1 KGHSH and CDR2 LQKENI. The CDR3 totals 17 residues. V lost 1 base, J lost 4 bases, and 3 bases stayed unmatched. The CDR3 DNA reads as TGTGCCAGCTCACCACGAGGGACTAGCGGGGGTTACAATGAGCAGTTCTTC. This gives the protein CASSPRGTSGGYNEQFF. The whole variable domain, remainder taken from reference TRBV18 and TRBJ2-1, is NAGVMQNPRHLVRRRGQEARLRCSPMKGHSHVYWYRQLPEEGLKFMVYLQKENIIDESGMPKERFSAEFPKEGPSILRIQQVVRGDSAAYFCASSPRGTSGGYNEQFFGPGTRLTVL.

This clonotype has at least ten counts. The CDR3, as DNA: TGTGCCAGCACTGACAGGGAGCGAGCTTTCTTT. Protein product: CASTDRERAFF. V usage is TRBV28 and J usage is TRBJ1-1; 7 bases fit TRBD1. This CDR3 has 11 amino acids. Unmatched junction bases numbered 6, after V lost 7 bases and J lost 10 bases. The germline V gene has CDR1 MDHEN and CDR2 SYDVKM.

The genes are TRBV5-1 and TRBJ2-7; no clear D. Germline loops: CDR1 SGHRS, CDR2 YFSETQ. The CDR3 consists of 12 residues. V was trimmed by 7 bases and J by 2 bases, leaving 10 bases between them. CDR3 nucleotide sequence: TGCGCCAGCGGGTCCGGACCCTACGAGCAGTACTTC. Translated, it gives CASGSGPYEQYF.

The V gene is TRBV6-2 or TRBV6-3, the J gene TRBJ2-1; D could derive from TRBD1 or TRBD2 (5 bases each). V lost 6 bases and J lost 10, with 19 bases in between. Germline assignment: CDR1 MNHEY and CDR2 SVGEGT. CDR3 length: 14 amino acids. The CDR3 nucleotides are TGTGCCAGCAGCTCCGGGACGGGGACCTACGAGCAGTTCTTC. Protein sequence: CASSSGTGTYEQFF.

The V and J genes are TRBV11-1 and TRBJ1-5; 9 bases agree with TRBD1. The CDR3 extends over 16 amino acids. Germline values: CDR1 SGHAT, CDR2 FQDESV (reference sequence). V gave up 2 bases and J gave up 4 bases; unmatched junction bases: 6. The CDR3 coding sequence is TGTGCCAGCAGCTTACCCCGGACAGGGGATAATCAGCCCCAGCATTTT. Translated, it gives CASSLPRTGDNQPQHF. The variable domain in full, with the rest retrieved from reference TRBV11-1 and TRBJ1-5, is EAEVAQSPRYKITEKSQAVAFWCDPISGHATLYWYRQILGQGPELLVQFQDESVVDDSQLPKDRFSAERLKGVDSTLKIQPAELGDSAMYLCASSLPRTGDNQPQHFGDGTRLSIL.

This sequence joins TRBV28 and TRBJ2-1; D remains unclear. V shed 3 bases and J shed 2 bases, with 14 bases lying between them. This CDR3 contains 16 residues. CDR1 MDHEN and CDR2 SYDVKM come from the germline V gene. Here the CDR3 reads CASSFQDPLPYNEQFF. Here the CDR3 DNA reads TGTGCCAGCAGTTTCCAGGACCCCTTACCCTACAATGAGCAGTTCTTC.

This clonotype was observed a handful of times. CDR3 sequence reads: CASTSEGGWLDTEAFF. The CDR3 coding sequence is TGTGCCAGCACCTCGGAGGGGGGTTGGTTGGACACTGAAGCTTTCTTT. The gene calls are TRBV2 and TRBJ1-1, with D perhaps matching TRBD1 (6 bases). The CDR3 length is 16 residues. Trimming shortened V by 7 bases and J by 3 bases, and 21 bases separated the two germline ends. Germline V lookup: CDR1 SNHLY, CDR2 FYNNEI.

This clonotype was counted only a few times. For the CDR3, the DNA is TGCAGCGTTAGACAGGGGCCTCGTGAAAAACTGTTTTTT. Its protein is CSVRQGPREKLFF. The V call is TRBV29-1, the J call TRBJ1-4; 8 bases match TRBD1. This CDR3 contains 13 residues. CDR1 is SQVTM and CDR2 is ANQGSEA in the germline V gene. With 5 bases clipped from V and 7 bases from J, the junction kept 6 bases outside the gene matches.

This clonotype was found many times. V and J are TRBV19 and TRBJ2-1, with TRBD2 as a possible D gene (5 bases). Deletions cut 3 bases from V and 0 bases from J, with 12 bases between. Germline V lookup: CDR1 LNHDA, CDR2 SQIVND (reference sequence). The length of the CDR3 is 16 residues. The CDR3 DNA follows: TGTGCCAGTAGTATTATAGGAGGCAGCTCCTACAATGAGCAGTTCTTC. Encoded protein: CASSIIGGSSYNEQFF.

This clonotype was detected ten times or more. The V gene is TRBV15, the J gene TRBJ2-1; 10 bases agree with TRBD2. This CDR3 region has 14 residues. CDR1 and CDR2 from the germline V gene are LNHNV and YYDKDF (reference sequence). Germline trimming cut 5 bases from V and 9 bases from J; bases unmatched to any gene: 7. The CDR3 loop reads CATSDPGTSVEQFF. CDR3 bases: TGTGCCACCAGCGACCCCGGGACTAGCGTTGAGCAGTTCTTC. The variable domain in full, completed from reference TRBV15 and TRBJ2-1, reads DAMVIQNPRYQVTQFGKPVTLSCSQTLNHNVMYWYQQKSSQAPKLLFHYYDKDFNNEADTPDNFQSRRPNTSFCFLDIRSPGLGDTAMYLCATSDPGTSVEQFFGPGTRLTVL.

The chain employs TRBV29-1 and TRBJ2-1; 7 bases line up with TRBD1. CDR1 is SQVTM and CDR2 is ANQGSEA in the germline V gene. This CDR3 spans 15 amino acids. Trimming cost V 6 bases and J 10 bases; bases outside gene matches: 18. The CDR3 DNA sequence: TGCAGCGTAGAGACATGGACAGGCACCCCGAGAGAGCAGTTCTTC. It specifies CSVETWTGTPREQFF.

This clonotype has more than one count but fewer than ten. The rearrangement links TRBV9 to TRBJ1-4, with 10 nucleotides matching TRBD1. This CDR3 spans 17 amino acids. Germline loops: CDR1 SGDLS, CDR2 YYNGEE. J was trimmed by 4 bases and V by 4 bases; bases with no gene match: 10. CDR3 bases: TGTGCCAGCAGCCCATCTAGAGGGACAGGGGATAATGAAAAACTGTTTTTT. This encodes CASSPSRGTGDNEKLFF.